This T cell receptor (beta chain) was observed in a study of OX40 agonist ivuxolimab in advanced cancers. About the research overall: Subjects had a mean age of about 61 years, with a range of about 23 to 79; about 83% were male. Study-wide results and limits: What antigens the expanded peripheral T cells recognized was never established. More expanded clones were seen, on average, in CD8+ T cells than in CD4+. Clonal expansion was among the lowest in partial responders at 0.1-3.0 mg/kg, especially CD8+.

To note about this clone: Its antigen is undetermined.

The assay was immunoSEQ multiplex PCR, and TCRdb's table has in-frame clones only and misses some. Among approximately 76,000 clones listed, 65% to 90% were seen once. The CDR3 totals 13 residues. V was pared by 11 bases and J by 4 bases, with 12 bases between. Germline loops: CDR1 SNHLY, CDR2 FYNNEI. The chain carries TRBV2 and TRBJ1-6; D gene ambiguous. This clonotype originated in an adult with an advanced solid tumor such as melanoma, head and neck, liver or kidney cancer. The starting material was CD4+ or CD8+ T cells sorted from blood, obtained in a trial of the OX40 agonist ivuxolimab. CDR3 loop: CASAGDYNSPLHF. The CDR3, as DNA: TGTGCCTCTGCAGGAGATTATAATTCACCCCTCCACTTT.